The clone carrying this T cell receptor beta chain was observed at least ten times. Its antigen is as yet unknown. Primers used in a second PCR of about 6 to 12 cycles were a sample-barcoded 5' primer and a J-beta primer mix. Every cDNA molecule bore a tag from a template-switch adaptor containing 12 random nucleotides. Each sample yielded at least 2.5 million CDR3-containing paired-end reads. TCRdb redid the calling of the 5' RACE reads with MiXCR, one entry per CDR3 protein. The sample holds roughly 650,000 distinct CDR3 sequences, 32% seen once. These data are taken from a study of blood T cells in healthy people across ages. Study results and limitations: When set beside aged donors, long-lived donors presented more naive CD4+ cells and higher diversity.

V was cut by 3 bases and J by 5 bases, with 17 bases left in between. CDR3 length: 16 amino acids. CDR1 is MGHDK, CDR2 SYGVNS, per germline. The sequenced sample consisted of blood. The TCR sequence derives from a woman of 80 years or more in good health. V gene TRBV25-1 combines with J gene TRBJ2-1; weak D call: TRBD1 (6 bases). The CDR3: CASSDPVRTDNNEQFF. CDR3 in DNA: TGTGCCAGCAGTGATCCTGTTAGGACAGACAACAATGAGCAGTTCTTC.